This TCR beta chain was captured in a study of beta chain features in type 1 diabetes. A single heparinised draw of approximately 110 mL on average was taken per donor. The V end lost 1 base, the J end lost 3 bases, and 11 bases lay between the germline ends. CDR3 size: 15 residues. From germline, CDR1 is SGDLS and CDR2 YYNGEE. Expressed TCRB transcripts were sequenced after all isolated RNA was converted to cDNA. Profiled with immunoSEQ multiplex PCR; TCRdb holds only in-frame clones, not every one. The data show 450,000 or so clones, roughly 10% seen once. This clone was observed many times. What was sequenced was naive CD4+ T cells from blood. This rearrangement joins TRBV9 to TRBJ2-1; D is ambiguous. The TCR sequence derives from a woman under 30 in good health. The CDR3 nucleotides read TGTGCCAGCAGCGTAAGTCGGCAGATCTACAATGAGCAGTTCTTC. This codes for CASSVSRQIYNEQFF.